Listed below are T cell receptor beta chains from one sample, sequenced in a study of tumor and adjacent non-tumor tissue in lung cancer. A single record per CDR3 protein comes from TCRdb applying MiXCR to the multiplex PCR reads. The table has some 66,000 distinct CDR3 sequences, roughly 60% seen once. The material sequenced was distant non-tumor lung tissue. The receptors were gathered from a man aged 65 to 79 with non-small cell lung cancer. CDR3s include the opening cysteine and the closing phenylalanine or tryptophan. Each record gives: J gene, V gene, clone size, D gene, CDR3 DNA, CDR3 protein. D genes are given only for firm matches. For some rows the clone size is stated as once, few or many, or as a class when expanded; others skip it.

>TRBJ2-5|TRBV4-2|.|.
TGTGCCATCAGCCAAGATCCCGCCCCGGGGGGACAGGAGACCCAGTACTTC
CAISQDPAPGGQETQYF
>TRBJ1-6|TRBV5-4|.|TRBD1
TGTGCTAGCAGCACACAACAGGGGGCCCATAATTCACCCCTCCACTTT
CASSTQQGAHNSPLHF
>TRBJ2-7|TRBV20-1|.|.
TGCATTGCTAGTCGGGCAGGGCGGTGGGTCGCCTACGAGCTGTACTTC
CIASRAGRWVAYELYF
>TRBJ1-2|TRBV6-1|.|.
TGTGCCAGCAGTGAAATGGCAGGGCCATATAGTGGCTATATCTTC
CASSEMAGPYSGYIF
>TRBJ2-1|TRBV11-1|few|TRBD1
TGTGCCAGCGTCCCCCGGACAGGGGTGGATCAGCAGTTCTTC
CASVPRTGVDQQFF
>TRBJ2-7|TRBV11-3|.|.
TGTACCAGCAGCCCCCGACATGGCCGCTACGAGCAGTACTTC
CTSSPRHGRYEQYF
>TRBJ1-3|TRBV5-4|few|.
TGTGCCAGCAGCTTGGCCCTTTCTCCTGGAAACACCATATATTTT
CASSLALSPGNTIYF
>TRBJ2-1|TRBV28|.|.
TGTGCCAGCAGCTCCCCCCCATTCTCGGACGGGACCTTCACCTACAATGAGCAATTCTTC
CASSSPPFSDGTFTYNEQFF
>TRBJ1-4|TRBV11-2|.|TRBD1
TGTGCCAGCGGCGCCCAGGGGGGGACTAATGAAGAACTGTTTTTT
CASGAQGGTNEELFF
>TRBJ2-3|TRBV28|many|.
TGTGCCAGCAGTCCCTACACAGATACGCAGTATTTT
CASSPYTDTQYF
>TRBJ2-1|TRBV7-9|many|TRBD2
TGTGCCAGCAGCTCTCCCCCGGGGGGGAGGGGGAATGAGCAGTTCTTC
CASSSPPGGRGNEQFF
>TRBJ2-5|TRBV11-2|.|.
TGTGCCAGCAGCTTCACTGGGGAAGGGACCCAGTATTTC
CASSFTGEGTQYF
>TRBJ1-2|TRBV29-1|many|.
TGCAGCGTTGAAGATTCGCGGTACGGCTACACCTTC
CSVEDSRYGYTF
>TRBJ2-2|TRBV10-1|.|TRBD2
TGCTCCAGCAGTGAGGCCTTGACTAGCGTCACCGGGGAGCTGTTTTTT
CSSSEALTSVTGELFF
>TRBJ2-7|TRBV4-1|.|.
TGCGTCAGTAGCCAAGAAGGTTCCAGGGCGGGCGGCGAGCAGTACTTC
CVSSQEGSRAGGEQYF
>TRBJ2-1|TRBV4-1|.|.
TGCGCCAGCTCCAATACCGGACGGAGCTCCTACAGTGAGCAGTTCTTC
CASSNTGRSSYSEQFF
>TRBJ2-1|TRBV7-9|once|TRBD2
TGTGCCAGCAGCTTAGTAGCGGGAGTCAGGAATGAGCAGTTCTTC
CASSLVAGVRNEQFF
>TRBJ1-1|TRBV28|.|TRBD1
TGTGCCGGCTGGAGGACAGGGGGCACTGAAGCTTTCTTC
CAGWRTGGTEAFF
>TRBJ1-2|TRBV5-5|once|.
TGTGCCAACACCTCCTTTTTTGGGTCTCATGGCTACACCTTC
CANTSFFGSHGYTF
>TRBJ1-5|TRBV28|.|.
TGTGCCAGCACCACGGAACAGCCCCAGCATTTT
CASTTEQPQHF
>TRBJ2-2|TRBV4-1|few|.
TGCGCCAGCAGCCAAGATCGGGGGCAGGGGTCAAGCCAACGGGAGCTGTTTTTT
CASSQDRGQGSSQRELFF